The clone carrying this T cell receptor beta chain was picked up many times. The data were obtained in a study of Graves' ophthalmopathy and Graves' hyperthyroidism. Donors with ophthalmopathy: moderate-to-severe activity, CAS ≥3, NOSPECS ≥4, duration under 3 months. Ineligible for inclusion were patients with other autoimmune diseases, uncontrolled infections, pregnancy or lactation. Physicians reached a diagnosis by relying on clinical symptoms, serum thyroxine, TRAb, thyroid ultrasound and orbital computed tomography. Around 10 ml of fresh blood yielded the PBMCs by density gradient. TCR beta CDR3 regions were amplified from RNA transcripts. HTBI primers were used in a first-round RT-PCR, which preceded a second-round multiplex PCR. MiXCR, run by TCRdb on the multiplex PCR reads, gives a single entry per CDR3 protein. The sample has tens of thousands of distinct CDR3 sequences, under 55% seen once.

The germline V gene encodes CDR1 SGHRS and CDR2 YFSETQ. The CDR3 is 14 residues long. Losses at the gene ends were 4 bases for V and 5 bases for J; bases not matched to a gene: 5. The chain couples TRBV5-1 to TRBJ1-5; 8 bases fit TRBD1. The clonotype was recovered from an adult man with Graves' ophthalmopathy. Sequencing input: peripheral blood. This CDR3 reads CASSVMGQDQPQHF. The CDR3 bases are TGCGCCAGCAGCGTAATGGGACAGGATCAGCCCCAGCATTTT.